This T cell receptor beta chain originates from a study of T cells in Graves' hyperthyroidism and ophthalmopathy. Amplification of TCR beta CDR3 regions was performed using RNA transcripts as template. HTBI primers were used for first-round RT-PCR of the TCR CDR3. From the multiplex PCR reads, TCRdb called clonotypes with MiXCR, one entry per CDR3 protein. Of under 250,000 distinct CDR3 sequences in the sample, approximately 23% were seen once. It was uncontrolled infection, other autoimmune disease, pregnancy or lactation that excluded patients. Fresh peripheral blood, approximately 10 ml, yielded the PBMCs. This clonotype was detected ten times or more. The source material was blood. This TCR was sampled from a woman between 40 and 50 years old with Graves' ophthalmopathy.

CDR3 in DNA: TGTGCCAGCAGTCGGGACAGGGCTGATCAGCCCCAGCATTTT. Translated, it gives CASSRDRADQPQHF. V and J are TRBV2 and TRBJ1-5, with TRBD1 matching over 9 bases. CDR3 size: 14 residues. Germline assignment: CDR1 SNHLY and CDR2 FYNNEI. V lost 5 bases and J lost 5; bases outside the gene matches: 4. Supplemented by reference TRBV2 and TRBJ1-5, the full variable domain reads EPEVTQTPSHQVTQMGQEVILRCVPISNHLYFYWYRQILGQKVEFLVSFYNNEISEKSEIFDDQFSVERPDGSNFTLKIRSTKLEDSAMYFCASSRDRADQPQHFGDGTRLSIL.